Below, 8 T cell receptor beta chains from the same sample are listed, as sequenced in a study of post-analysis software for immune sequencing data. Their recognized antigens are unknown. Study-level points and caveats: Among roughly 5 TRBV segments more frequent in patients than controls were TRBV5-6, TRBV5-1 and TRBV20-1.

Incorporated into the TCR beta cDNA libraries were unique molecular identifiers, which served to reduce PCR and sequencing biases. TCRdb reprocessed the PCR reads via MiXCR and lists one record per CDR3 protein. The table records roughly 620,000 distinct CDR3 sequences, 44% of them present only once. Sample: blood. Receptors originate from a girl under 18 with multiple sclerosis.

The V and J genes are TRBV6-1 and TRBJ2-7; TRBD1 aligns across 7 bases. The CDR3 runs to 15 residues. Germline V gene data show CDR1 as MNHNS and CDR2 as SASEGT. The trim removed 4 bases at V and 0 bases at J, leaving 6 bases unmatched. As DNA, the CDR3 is TGTGCCAGCAGTGTTACCGGGACAGACTCCTACGAGCAGTACTTC. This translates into CASSVTGTDSYEQYF.

CDR3 sequence (DNA): TGCGCCAGCAGCTTGTTTAGCGGGCCGACCTACAATGAGCAGTTCTTC. As protein: CASSLFSGPTYNEQFF. This rearrangement joins TRBV5-1 to TRBJ2-1, with 7 bases lining up with TRBD2. V shed 1 base, J shed 2 bases, and the junction held 6 bases outside the gene matches. From germline, CDR1 is SGHRS and CDR2 YFSETQ. This CDR3 has 16 residues.

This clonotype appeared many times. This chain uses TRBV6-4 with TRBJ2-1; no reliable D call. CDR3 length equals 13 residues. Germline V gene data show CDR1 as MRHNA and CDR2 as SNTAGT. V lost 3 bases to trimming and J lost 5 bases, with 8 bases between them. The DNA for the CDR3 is TGTGCCAGCAGTGAGAGGTACAACAATGAGCAGTTCTTC. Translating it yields CASSERYNNEQFF.

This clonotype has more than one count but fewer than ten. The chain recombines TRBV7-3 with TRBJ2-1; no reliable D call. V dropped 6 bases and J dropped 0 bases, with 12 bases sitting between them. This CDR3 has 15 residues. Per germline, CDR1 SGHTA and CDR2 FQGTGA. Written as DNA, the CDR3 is TGTGCCAGCAGGGCCCTCCCCAGCTCCTACAATGAGCAGTTCTTC. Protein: CASRALPSSYNEQFF.

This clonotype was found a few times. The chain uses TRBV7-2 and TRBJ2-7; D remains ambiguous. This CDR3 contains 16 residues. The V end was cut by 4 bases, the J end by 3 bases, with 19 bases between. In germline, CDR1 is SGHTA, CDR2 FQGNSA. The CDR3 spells CASSSYRLGPNYEQYF. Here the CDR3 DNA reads TGTGCCAGCAGCTCATATCGGTTGGGTCCCAACTACGAGCAGTACTTC.

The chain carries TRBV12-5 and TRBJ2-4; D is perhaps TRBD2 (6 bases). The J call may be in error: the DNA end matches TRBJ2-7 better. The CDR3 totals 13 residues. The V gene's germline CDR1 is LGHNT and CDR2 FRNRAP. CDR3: CASGKDTGVEQYF. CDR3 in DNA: TGTGCTAGTGGTAAAGATACGGGGGTCGAGCAGTACTTC.

This chain's CDR3 is CASSSAFRAFNSPLHF. The CDR3 coding sequence is TGTGCCAGCAGTTCAGCCTTTCGGGCCTTCAATTCACCCCTCCACTTT. The rearrangement links TRBV27 to TRBJ1-6; D gene unclear. The V end lost 4 bases, the J end lost 7 bases, and 17 bases lay between the germline ends. CDR1 MNHEY and CDR2 SMNVEV come from the germline V gene (reference sequence). The CDR3 loop spans 16 amino acids.

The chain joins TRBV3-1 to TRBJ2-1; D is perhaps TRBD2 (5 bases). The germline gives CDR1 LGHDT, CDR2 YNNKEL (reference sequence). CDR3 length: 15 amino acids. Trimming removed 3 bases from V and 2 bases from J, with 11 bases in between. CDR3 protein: CASSHQEGPYNEQFF. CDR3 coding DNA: TGTGCCAGCAGCCACCAAGAGGGCCCCTACAATGAGCAGTTCTTC.